Listed here are 24 T cell receptor beta chains from one sample, sequenced in a study of beta chain features in type 1 diabetes. The isolated RNA, all of it, was reverse transcribed, so expressed TCRB transcripts were what got sequenced. Profiled with immunoSEQ multiplex PCR; TCRdb holds only in-frame clones, not every one. In the table there are around 340,000 clones, around 20% of which are singletons. Sequencing input: naive CD4+ T cells from blood. These TCRs come from a woman aged 18-30 years in good health.

This clone was counted a few times. J is TRBJ1-6 and V is TRBV7-9; 11 nucleotides match TRBD1. From germline, CDR1 is SEHNR and CDR2 FQNEAQ (reference sequence). The CDR3 has 15 residues. The ends lost 3 bases at V and 7 bases at J; junction bases unmatched: 2. The CDR3 coding sequence is TGTGCCAGCAGCTTCGGACAGGGGGCAAATTCACCCCTCCACTTT. Protein: CASSFGQGANSPLHF.

This sequence joins TRBV7-9 and TRBJ2-1; D is perhaps TRBD2 (6 bases). CDR1 SEHNR and CDR2 FQNEAQ come from the germline V gene (reference sequence). The V end lost 4 bases, the J end lost 0 bases, and 10 bases lay between the germline ends. The CDR3 sequence is 15 residues long. CDR3 region: CASSSHGSSYNEQFF. CDR3 bases: TGTGCCAGCAGCTCGCACGGGAGCTCCTACAATGAGCAGTTCTTC.

The rearrangement uses TRBV6-5 and TRBJ2-3; a weak D match, TRBD2 (6 bases). Deletions cut 2 bases from V and 0 bases from J, with 9 bases between. CDR1 and CDR2 from the germline V gene are MNHEY and SVGAGI. The CDR3 covers 15 residues. The CDR3 protein is CASSYRGLSTDTQYF. CDR3 DNA sequence: TGTGCCAGCAGTTACAGGGGACTCAGCACAGATACGCAGTATTTT.

This clone was observed a handful of times. The J gene is TRBJ2-6, the V gene TRBV6-6, with TRBD1 identical over 9 bases. The ends lost 10 bases at V and 2 bases at J; junction bases unmatched: 3. The CDR3 extends over 14 amino acids. Germline V gives CDR1 MNHNY, CDR2 SVGAGI (reference sequence). The CDR3 here is CATGTGTGANVLTF. CDR3 coding DNA: TGTGCCACCGGGACAGGGACTGGGGCCAACGTCCTGACTTTC.

This clone was observed a handful of times. The J gene is TRBJ2-2, the V gene TRBV9; 13 bases match TRBD2. The CDR3 spans 16 residues. The germline V gene has CDR1 SGDLS and CDR2 YYNGEE. V shed 2 bases, J shed 4 bases, and the junction held 2 bases outside the gene matches. The CDR3 DNA sequence: TGTGCCAGCAGCGTTACTAGCGGGGGGGGCACCGGGGAGCTGTTTTTT. As protein: CASSVTSGGGTGELFF.

This chain links TRBV2 with TRBJ2-5; 10 nucleotides align to TRBD1. V shed 4 bases, J shed 2 bases, and the junction held 4 bases outside the gene matches. This CDR3 comprises 15 residues. The germline V gene encodes CDR1 SNHLY and CDR2 FYNNEI. As DNA, the CDR3 is TGTGCCAGCAGTGGGGACAGGGGCCCACAAGAGACCCAGTACTTC. It is translated as CASSGDRGPQETQYF.

This rearrangement joins TRBV9 to TRBJ2-5; 8 positions agree with TRBD2. CDR3 length equals 14 residues. Germline trimming cut 1 base from V and 4 bases from J; bases unmatched to any gene: 3. CDR1 SGDLS and CDR2 YYNGEE come from the germline V gene. The DNA for the CDR3 is TGTGCCAGCAGCGTACAGAGCGGGAGAGAGACCCAGTACTTC. Translating it yields CASSVQSGRETQYF.

This clone turned up a few times. This chain connects TRBV18 to TRBJ2-7; 8 bases are a match to TRBD1. Per the germline V gene, CDR1 is KGHSH and CDR2 is LQKENI. This CDR3 has 15 amino acids. The trim removed 3 bases at V and 3 bases at J, leaving 7 bases unmatched. The CDR3: CASSPGQGALYEQYF. CDR3 sequence (DNA): TGTGCCAGCTCACCTGGGCAGGGGGCTCTCTACGAGCAGTACTTC.

The rearrangement joins TRBV5-1 to TRBJ2-1; 10 bases map to TRBD2. V lost 4 bases and J lost 9; bases outside the gene matches: 4. The CDR3 has 13 amino acids. Per germline, CDR1 SGHRS and CDR2 YFSETQ. In DNA, the CDR3 is TGCGCCAGCAGCCGATCTAGCGGGGGTGAGCAGTTCTTC. Translating gives CASSRSSGGEQFF.

This clone has a handful of counts. The gene calls are TRBV29-1 and TRBJ2-7; the match to TRBD2 covers 8 bases. The CDR3 contains 16 residues. Germline loops: CDR1 SQVTM, CDR2 ANQGSEA. V gave up 6 bases and J gave up 3 bases; unmatched junction bases: 16. The CDR3 DNA is TGCAGCGTCGCTACCCGGGGGGGAGTGGGAAACTACGAGCAGTACTTC. It encodes CSVATRGGVGNYEQYF.

In its sample, this clone was seen a few times. The J gene is TRBJ2-5, the V gene TRBV5-4; a weak D match, TRBD1 (6 bases). V was clipped by 0 bases and J by 1 base, with 10 bases between them. From germline, CDR1 is SGHNT and CDR2 YYREEE (reference sequence). This CDR3 contains 15 residues. This chain's CDR3 is CASSLGGHRQETQYF. CDR3 nucleotides: TGTGCCAGCAGCTTGGGGGGGCACCGCCAAGAGACCCAGTACTTC.

The rearrangement uses TRBV9 and TRBJ1-1; possibly TRBD1 for D (5 bases). Trimming stripped 4 bases from V and 1 base from J, with 14 bases between. From germline, CDR1 is SGDLS and CDR2 YYNGEE. This CDR3 contains 15 residues. The DNA of the CDR3 is TGTGCCAGCAGCCCCATAAAAGGGGCGAACACTGAAGCTTTCTTT. Translating it yields CASSPIKGANTEAFF.

In its sample, this clone was seen a few times. The chain joins TRBV5-4 to TRBJ2-5; D uncertain. V was shortened by 4 bases and J by 4 bases, with 8 bases between the two germline ends. The CDR3 runs 12 residues. CDR1 is SGHNT, CDR2 YYREEE, per germline (reference sequence). The CDR3 coding sequence is TGTGCCAGCAGCCTTCAGGCAGAGACCCAGTACTTC. Translating gives CASSLQAETQYF. Variable domain in full (rest from reference TRBV5-4 and TRBJ2-5): ETGVTQSPTHLIKTRGQQVTLRCSSQSGHNTVSWYQQALGQGPQFIFQYYREEENGRGNFPPRFSGLQFPNYSSELNVNALELDDSALYLCASSLQAETQYFGPGTRLLVL.

This clone has just one count. The chain couples TRBV27 to TRBJ1-5, with D hard to call. The V gene lost 6 bases and the J gene lost 7 bases, with 16 bases spanning the gap. The CDR3 loop spans 14 amino acids. Germline V CDR1 and CDR2: MNHEY, SMNVEV (reference sequence). The CDR3: CASRPTLGGQPQHF. The CDR3 region has the DNA TGTGCCAGCAGGCCAACCCTCGGAGGGCAGCCCCAGCATTTT.

This clone was counted only a few times. The chain carries TRBV7-9 and TRBJ1-1; the D gene is possibly TRBD1 (6 bases). The CDR3 loop spans 16 amino acids. V was cut by 1 base and J by 8 bases, with 20 bases left in between. Germline V gives CDR1 SEHNR, CDR2 FQNEAQ (reference sequence). The CDR3 loop is CASSLEVLGARKEAFF. The DNA of the CDR3 is TGTGCCAGCAGCTTAGAGGTACTGGGGGCGCGGAAAGAAGCTTTCTTT.

This clone was observed a handful of times. The chain has TRBV7-2 and TRBJ2-5; 7 bases map to TRBD2. V trimming: 6 bases; J trimming: 5 bases; junction bases outside the gene matches: 6. The germline V gene has CDR1 SGHTA and CDR2 FQGNSA. The CDR3 loop spans 13 amino acids. The chain's CDR3 is CASREGGSETQYF. In DNA form, the CDR3 reads TGTGCCAGCAGGGAGGGAGGGAGTGAGACCCAGTACTTC.

This clone was detected only a few times. This chain links TRBV30 with TRBJ2-1; 7 nucleotides agree with TRBD2. The V and J ends lost 1 base and 0 bases, in that order; junction bases with no gene match: 6. The germline CDR1 and CDR2 sequences are GTSNPN and SVGIG (reference sequence). There are 16 residues in the CDR3. The CDR3 here is CAWSGSGKSSYNEQFF. The CDR3 coding sequence is TGTGCCTGGAGTGGAAGCGGGAAGAGCTCCTACAATGAGCAGTTCTTC. Using reference TRBV30 and TRBJ2-1 for the parts outside the CDR3, the full variable domain is SQTIHQWPATLVQPVGSPLSLECTVEGTSNPNLYWYRQAAGRGLQLLFYSVGIGQISSEVPQNLSASRPQDRQFILSSKKLLLSDSGFYLCAWSGSGKSSYNEQFFGPGTRLTVL.

This clone was observed a few times. The chain has TRBV4-1 and TRBJ2-5; 9 positions agree with TRBD2. J was trimmed by 2 bases and V by 0 bases; bases with no gene match: 13. Germline CDR1 reads MGHRA; CDR2 reads YSYEKL. The CDR3 length is 19 residues. The CDR3 DNA follows: TGCGCCAGCAGCCAAGATAAGGCTAGCGGGATGTTCGGGCAAGAGACCCAGTACTTC. Protein product: CASSQDKASGMFGQETQYF.

In this sample, this clone turned up a few times. The chain recombines TRBV2 with TRBJ2-1; 10 positions agree with TRBD2. Germline loops: CDR1 SNHLY, CDR2 FYNNEI. V dropped 5 bases and J dropped 3; count of bases not matched to a gene: 4. The CDR3 is 15 residues long. CDR3 residues: CASSSRTSGYNEQFF. The CDR3 DNA reads as TGTGCCAGCAGTTCCCGGACTAGCGGCTACAATGAGCAGTTCTTC.

The CDR3 region has the DNA TGTGCCAGCAGCCGAATCAGCGGGGACCGGGAGACGCAGTATTTT. This encodes CASSRISGDRETQYF. The rearrangement links TRBV4-2 to TRBJ2-3; TRBD2 agrees at 7 bases. The CDR3 spans 15 residues. Trimming took 4 bases from V and 9 from J; bases not matched to a gene: 13. The germline V gene has CDR1 LGHNA and CDR2 YNFKEQ.

The gene calls are TRBV6-6 and TRBJ2-5, with 10 bases lining up with TRBD1. Trimming took 6 bases from V and 5 from J; bases not matched to a gene: 6. The germline CDR1 and CDR2 sequences are MNHNY and SVGAGI (reference sequence). The CDR3 is 14 amino acids. The CDR3 is CASRTGQGGETQYF. CDR3 sequence (DNA): TGTGCCAGCAGGACAGGACAGGGGGGGGAGACCCAGTACTTC.

CDR3 nucleotide sequence: TGTGCCAGCAGTTACTCTGGACGGTTAGGGGACGAGCAGTACTTC. The encoded protein is CASSYSGRLGDEQYF. V usage is TRBV6-5 and J usage is TRBJ2-7, with D possibly being TRBD1 (5 bases). CDR3 size: 15 residues. Germline V gene lookup returns CDR1 MNHEY and CDR2 SVGAGI. Trimming removed 0 bases at V and 5 bases at J, with 14 bases between.

The V and J genes are TRBV18 and TRBJ2-7; 9 bases align to TRBD2. This CDR3 has 14 residues. V lost 6 bases, J lost 6 bases, and 9 bases stayed unmatched. Per the germline V gene, CDR1 is KGHSH and CDR2 is LQKENI. The CDR3 reads CASSNLKREVEQYF. CDR3 nucleotides: TGTGCCAGCTCCAACCTCAAGCGGGAGGTCGAGCAGTACTTC.

Worth noting for this clone: Other DNA sequences within the sample encode an identical CDR3. J is TRBJ2-3 and V is TRBV7-9; D not certain. Germline V gives CDR1 SEHNR, CDR2 FQNEAQ (reference sequence). The ends were cut back, 3 bases at V and 1 base at J, with 5 bases in the middle. The CDR3 runs to 13 residues. In DNA form, the CDR3 reads TGTGCCAGCAGCTTCCCTGGCACAGATACGCAGTATTTT. It codes for CASSFPGTDTQYF. Together with reference TRBV7-9 and TRBJ2-3, the CDR3 gives the full variable domain: DTGVSQNPRHKITKRGQNVTFRCDPISEHNRLYWYRQTLGQGPEFLTYFQNEAQLEKSRLLSDRFSAERPKGSFSTLEIQRTEQGDSAMYLCASSFPGTDTQYFGPGTRLTVL.